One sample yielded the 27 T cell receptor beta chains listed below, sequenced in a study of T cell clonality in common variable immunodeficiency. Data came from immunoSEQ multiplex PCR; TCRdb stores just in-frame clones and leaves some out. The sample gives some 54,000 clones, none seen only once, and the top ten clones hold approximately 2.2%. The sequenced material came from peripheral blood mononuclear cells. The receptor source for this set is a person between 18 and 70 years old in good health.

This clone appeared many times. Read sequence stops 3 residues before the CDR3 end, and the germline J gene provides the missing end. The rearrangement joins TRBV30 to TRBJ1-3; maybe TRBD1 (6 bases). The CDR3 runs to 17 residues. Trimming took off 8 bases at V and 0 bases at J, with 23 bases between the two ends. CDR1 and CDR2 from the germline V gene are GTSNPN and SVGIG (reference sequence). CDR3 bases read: TGTGCCACACGAGCGAGGACAGCAAGTCTCTCTGGAAACACC. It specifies CATRARTASLSGNT. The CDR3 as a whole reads CATRARTASLSGNTIYF.

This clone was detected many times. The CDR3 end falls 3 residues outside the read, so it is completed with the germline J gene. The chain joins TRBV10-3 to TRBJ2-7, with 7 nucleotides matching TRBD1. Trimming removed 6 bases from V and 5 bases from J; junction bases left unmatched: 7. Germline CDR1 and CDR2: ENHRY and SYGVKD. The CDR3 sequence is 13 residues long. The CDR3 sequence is CAIRETGIHEQYF. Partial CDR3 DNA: TGTGCCATCAGGGAGACAGGGATCCACGAG.

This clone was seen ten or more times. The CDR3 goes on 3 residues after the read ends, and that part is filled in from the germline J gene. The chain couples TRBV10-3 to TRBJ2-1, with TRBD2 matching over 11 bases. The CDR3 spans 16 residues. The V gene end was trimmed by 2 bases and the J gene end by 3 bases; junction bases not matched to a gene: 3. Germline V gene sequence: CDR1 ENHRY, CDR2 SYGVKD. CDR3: CAISEPGTSGYNEQFF. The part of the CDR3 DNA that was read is TGTGCCATCAGTGAGCCCGGGACTAGCGGCTACAATGAG.

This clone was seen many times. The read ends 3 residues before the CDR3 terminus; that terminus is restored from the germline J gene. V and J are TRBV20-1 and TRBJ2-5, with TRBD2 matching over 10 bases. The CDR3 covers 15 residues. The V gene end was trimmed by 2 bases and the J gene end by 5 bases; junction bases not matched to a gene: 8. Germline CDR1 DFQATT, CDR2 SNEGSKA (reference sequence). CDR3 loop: CSARLSGGVVETQYF. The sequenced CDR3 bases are TGCAGTGCTAGACTAAGCGGGGGGGTAGTTGAGACC.

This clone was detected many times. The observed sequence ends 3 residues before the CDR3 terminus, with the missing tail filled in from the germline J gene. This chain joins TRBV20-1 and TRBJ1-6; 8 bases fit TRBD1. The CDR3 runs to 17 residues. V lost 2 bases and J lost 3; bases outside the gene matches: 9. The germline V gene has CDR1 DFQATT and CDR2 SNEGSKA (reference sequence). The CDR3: CSARSASGGLYNSPLHF. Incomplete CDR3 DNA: TGCAGTGCTAGATCAGCTTCAGGGGGCCTCTATAATTCACCC.

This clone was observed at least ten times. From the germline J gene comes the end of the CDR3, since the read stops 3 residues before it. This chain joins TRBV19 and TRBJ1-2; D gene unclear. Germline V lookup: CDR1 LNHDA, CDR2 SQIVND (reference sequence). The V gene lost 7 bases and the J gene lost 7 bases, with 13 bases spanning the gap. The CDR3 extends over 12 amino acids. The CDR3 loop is CASIWQEGGYTF. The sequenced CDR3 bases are TGTGCCAGTATCTGGCAGGAGGGTGGC.

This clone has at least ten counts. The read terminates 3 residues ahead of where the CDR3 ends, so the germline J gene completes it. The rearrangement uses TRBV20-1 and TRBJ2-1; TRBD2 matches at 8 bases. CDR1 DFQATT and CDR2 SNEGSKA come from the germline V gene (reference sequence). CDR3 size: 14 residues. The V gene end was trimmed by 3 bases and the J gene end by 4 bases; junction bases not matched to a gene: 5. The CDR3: CSASRRGGYNEQFF. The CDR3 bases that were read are TGCAGTGCTAGCCGACGGGGGGGTTACAATGAG.

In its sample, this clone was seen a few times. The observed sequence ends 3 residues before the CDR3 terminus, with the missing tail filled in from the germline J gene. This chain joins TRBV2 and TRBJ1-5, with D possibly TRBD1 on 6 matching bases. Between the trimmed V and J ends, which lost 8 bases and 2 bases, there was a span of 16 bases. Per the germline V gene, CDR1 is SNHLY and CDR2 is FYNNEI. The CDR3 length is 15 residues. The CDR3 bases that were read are TGTGCCAGCGGAAAACAGGGTCTCGGCAATCAGCCC. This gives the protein CASGKQGLGNQP. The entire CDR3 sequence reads CASGKQGLGNQPQHF. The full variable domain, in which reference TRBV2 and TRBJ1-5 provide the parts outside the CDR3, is EPEVTQTPSHQVTQMGQEVILRCVPISNHLYFYWYRQILGQKVEFLVSFYNNEISEKSEIFDDQFSVERPDGSNFTLKIRSTKLEDSAMYFCASGKQGLGNQPQHFGDGTRLSIL.

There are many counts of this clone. Partial CDR3 DNA: TGTGCCAGCAGCCCCCCCCAGGGAGGTCTGAACGAG. Protein sequence: CASSPPQGGLNE. The whole CDR3 protein is CASSPPQGGLNEQYF. V and J are TRBV14 and TRBJ2-7, with a possible D match to TRBD2 (6 bases). The sequence runs out 3 residues before the end of the CDR3; the remainder is reconstructed from the germline J gene. In germline, CDR1 is SGHDN, CDR2 FVKESK. Trimming took 4 bases from V and 5 from J, leaving 18 bases between them. CDR3 length: 15 residues. The full variable domain, in which reference TRBV14 and TRBJ2-7 provide the parts outside the CDR3, is EAGVTQFPSHSVIEKGQTVTLRCDPISGHDNLYWYRRVMGKEIKFLLHFVKESKQDESGMPNNRFLAERTGGTYSTLKVQPAELEDSGVYFCASSPPQGGLNEQYFGPGTRLTVT.

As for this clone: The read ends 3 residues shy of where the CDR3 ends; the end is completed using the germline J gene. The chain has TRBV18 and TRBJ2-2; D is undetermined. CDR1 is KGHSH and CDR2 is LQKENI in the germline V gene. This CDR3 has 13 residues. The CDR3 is CASYITTNEKLFF. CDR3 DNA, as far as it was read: TGTGCCAGCTATATTACAACTAATGAAAAG.

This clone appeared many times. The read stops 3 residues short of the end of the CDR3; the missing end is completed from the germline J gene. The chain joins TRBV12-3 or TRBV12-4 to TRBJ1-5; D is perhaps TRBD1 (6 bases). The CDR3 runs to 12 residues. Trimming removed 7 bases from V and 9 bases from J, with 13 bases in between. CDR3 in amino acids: CASTYRDGPQHF. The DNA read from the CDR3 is TGTGCCAGCACCTACAGGGACGGGCCC.

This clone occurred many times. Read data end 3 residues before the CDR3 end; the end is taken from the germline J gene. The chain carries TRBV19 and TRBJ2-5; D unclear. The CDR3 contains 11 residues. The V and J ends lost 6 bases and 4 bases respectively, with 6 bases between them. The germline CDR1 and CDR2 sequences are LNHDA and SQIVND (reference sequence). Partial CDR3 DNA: TGTGCCAGTAGGTCGGGAGAGACC. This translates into CASRSGET. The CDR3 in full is CASRSGETQYF.

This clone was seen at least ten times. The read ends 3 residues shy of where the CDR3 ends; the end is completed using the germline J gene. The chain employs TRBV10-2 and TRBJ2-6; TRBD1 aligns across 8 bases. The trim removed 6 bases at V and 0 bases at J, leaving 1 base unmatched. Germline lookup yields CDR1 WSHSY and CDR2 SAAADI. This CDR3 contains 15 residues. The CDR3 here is CASRGTGSGANVLTF. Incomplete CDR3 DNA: TGCGCCAGCAGGGGGACAGGCTCTGGGGCCAACGTC.

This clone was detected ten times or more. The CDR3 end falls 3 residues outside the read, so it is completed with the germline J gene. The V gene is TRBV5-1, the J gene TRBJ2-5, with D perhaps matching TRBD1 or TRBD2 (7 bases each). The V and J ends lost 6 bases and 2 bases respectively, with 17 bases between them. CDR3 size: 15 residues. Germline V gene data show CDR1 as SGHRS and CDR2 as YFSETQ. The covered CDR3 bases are TGCGCCAGCATGCAGGGGGAGGGAGGACAAGAGACC. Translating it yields CASMQGEGGQET. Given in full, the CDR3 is CASMQGEGGQETQYF.

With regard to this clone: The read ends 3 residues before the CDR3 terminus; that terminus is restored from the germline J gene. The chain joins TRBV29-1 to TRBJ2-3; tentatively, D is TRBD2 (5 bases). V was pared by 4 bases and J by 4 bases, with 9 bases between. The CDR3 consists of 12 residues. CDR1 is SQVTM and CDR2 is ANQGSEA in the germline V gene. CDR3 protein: CSVVQEADTQYF. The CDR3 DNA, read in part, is TGCAGCGTTGTCCAGGAGGCAGATACG.

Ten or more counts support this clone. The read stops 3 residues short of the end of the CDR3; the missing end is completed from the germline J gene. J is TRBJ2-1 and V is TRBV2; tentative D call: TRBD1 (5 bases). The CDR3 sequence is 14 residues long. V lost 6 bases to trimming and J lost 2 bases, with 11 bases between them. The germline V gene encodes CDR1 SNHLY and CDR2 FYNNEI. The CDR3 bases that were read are TGTGCCAGCAGCCGGACATACACCTACAATGAG. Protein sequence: CASSRTYTYNE. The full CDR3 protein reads CASSRTYTYNEQFF.

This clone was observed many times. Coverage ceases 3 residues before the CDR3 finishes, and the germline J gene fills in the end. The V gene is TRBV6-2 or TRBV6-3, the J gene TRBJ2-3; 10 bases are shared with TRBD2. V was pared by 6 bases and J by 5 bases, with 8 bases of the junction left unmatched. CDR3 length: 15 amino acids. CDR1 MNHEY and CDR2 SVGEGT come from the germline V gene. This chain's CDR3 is CASRPSGGGGDTQYF. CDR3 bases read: TGTGCCAGCAGACCCAGCGGGGGGGGCGGAGATACG.

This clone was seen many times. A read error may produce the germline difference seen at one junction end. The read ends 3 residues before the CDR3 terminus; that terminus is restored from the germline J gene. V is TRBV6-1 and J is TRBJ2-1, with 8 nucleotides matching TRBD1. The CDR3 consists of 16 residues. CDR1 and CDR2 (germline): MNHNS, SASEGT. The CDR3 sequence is CASTELGQGSGNEQFF. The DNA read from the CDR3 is TGTGCCAGCACTGAACTCGGACAGGGTAGTGGTAATGAG.

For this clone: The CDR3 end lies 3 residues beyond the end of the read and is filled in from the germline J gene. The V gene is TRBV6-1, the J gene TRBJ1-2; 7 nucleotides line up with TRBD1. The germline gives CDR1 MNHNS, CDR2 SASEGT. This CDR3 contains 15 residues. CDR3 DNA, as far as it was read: TGTGCCAGCAGTGAAGGGACAGGTGGGTTCTACGAC. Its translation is CASSEGTGGFYD. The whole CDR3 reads CASSEGTGGFYDYTF.

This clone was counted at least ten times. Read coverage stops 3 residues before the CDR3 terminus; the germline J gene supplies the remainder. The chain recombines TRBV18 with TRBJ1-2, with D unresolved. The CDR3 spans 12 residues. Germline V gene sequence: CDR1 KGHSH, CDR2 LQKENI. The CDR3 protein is CASSPPSEGYTF. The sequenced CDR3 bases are TGTGCCAGCTCACCACCCAGTGAAGGC.

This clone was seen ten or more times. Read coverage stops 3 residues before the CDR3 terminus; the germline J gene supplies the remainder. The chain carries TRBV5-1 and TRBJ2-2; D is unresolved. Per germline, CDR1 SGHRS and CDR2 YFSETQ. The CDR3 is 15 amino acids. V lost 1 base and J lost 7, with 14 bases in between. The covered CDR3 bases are TGCGCCAGCAGCTTGTCGTACAGCTACCTCGGGGAG. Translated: CASSLSYSYLGE. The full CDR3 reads CASSLSYSYLGELFF.

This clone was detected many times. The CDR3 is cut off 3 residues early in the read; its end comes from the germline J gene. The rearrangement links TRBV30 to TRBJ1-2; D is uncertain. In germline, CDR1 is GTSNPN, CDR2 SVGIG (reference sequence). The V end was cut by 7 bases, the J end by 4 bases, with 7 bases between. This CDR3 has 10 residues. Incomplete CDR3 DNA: TGTGCCTCTCAGATCTATGGC. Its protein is CASQIYG. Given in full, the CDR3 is CASQIYGYTF.

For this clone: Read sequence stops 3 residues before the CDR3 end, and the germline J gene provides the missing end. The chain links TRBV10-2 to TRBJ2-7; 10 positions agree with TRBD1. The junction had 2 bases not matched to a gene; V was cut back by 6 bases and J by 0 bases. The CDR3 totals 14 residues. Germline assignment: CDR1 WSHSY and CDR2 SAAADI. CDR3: CASSRDRGSYEQYF. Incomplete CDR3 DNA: TGCGCCAGCAGCCGGGACAGGGGCTCCTACGAG.

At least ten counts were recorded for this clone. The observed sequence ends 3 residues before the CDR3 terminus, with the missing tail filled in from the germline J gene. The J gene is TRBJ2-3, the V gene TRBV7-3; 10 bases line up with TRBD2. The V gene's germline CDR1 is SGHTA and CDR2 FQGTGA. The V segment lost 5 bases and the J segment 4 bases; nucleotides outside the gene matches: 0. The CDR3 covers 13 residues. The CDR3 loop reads CASSLAGADTQYF. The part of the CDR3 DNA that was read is TGTGCCAGCAGCCTAGCGGGAGCAGATACG.

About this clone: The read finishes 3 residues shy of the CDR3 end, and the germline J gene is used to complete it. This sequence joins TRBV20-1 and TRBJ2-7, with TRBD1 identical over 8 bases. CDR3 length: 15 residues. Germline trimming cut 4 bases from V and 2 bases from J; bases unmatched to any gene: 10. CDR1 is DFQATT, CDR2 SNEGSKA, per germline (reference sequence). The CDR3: CSAKRQGPATYEQYF. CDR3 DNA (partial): TGCAGTGCTAAACGACAGGGGCCAGCCACCTACGAG.

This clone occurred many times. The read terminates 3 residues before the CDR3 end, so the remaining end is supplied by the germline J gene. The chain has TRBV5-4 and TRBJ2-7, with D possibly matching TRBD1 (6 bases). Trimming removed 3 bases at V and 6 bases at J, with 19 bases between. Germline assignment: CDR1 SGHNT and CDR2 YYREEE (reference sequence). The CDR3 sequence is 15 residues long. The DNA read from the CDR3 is TGTGCCAGCAGCTGGGACATGGGGGTGAGGGGCGAG. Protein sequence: CASSWDMGVRGE. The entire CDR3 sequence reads CASSWDMGVRGEQYF. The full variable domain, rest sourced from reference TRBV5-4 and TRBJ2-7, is ETGVTQSPTHLIKTRGQQVTLRCSSQSGHNTVSWYQQALGQGPQFIFQYYREEENGRGNFPPRFSGLQFPNYSSELNVNALELDDSALYLCASSWDMGVRGEQYFGPGTRLTVT.

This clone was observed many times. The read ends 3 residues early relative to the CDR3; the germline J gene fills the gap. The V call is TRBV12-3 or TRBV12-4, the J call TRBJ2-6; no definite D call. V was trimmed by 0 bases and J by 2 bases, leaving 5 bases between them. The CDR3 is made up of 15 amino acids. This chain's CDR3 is CASSLARAGANVLTF. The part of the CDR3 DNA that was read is TGTGCCAGCAGTTTAGCCAGAGCTGGGGCCAACGTC.